The subject of this entry is one T cell receptor beta chain. Its antigen is not known. Assay used: immunoSEQ multiplex PCR; TCRdb lists only in-frame clones, some missing. The sample shows 700,000 to 950,000 clones, approximately 97% of them seen only once. With V trimmed by 3 bases and J by 0 bases, 7 bases remained unmatched. Germline lookup yields CDR1 ENHRY and CDR2 SYGVKD. The CDR3 loop spans 18 amino acids. These data belong to a study of shared clonotypes between healthy human individuals. Study information: The study enrolled a couple of women and a few men aged 18 to 49.

Study outcomes and limitations: Only blood was sampled, and tissue TCR repertoires likely differ from blood ones. Rarefaction curves obtained for sorted subsets showed sequencing incomplete despite large depth. Shared clonotypes: 4.5% to 6.5% naive CD4, roughly 3.8% naive CD8, roughly 2.2% memory CD4, more than 0.3% memory CD8.

Only CD45RO-negative cells positively selected for CCR7 counted as naive CD8 cells, so terminally differentiated effector memory CD45RA+ cells were excluded. What was sequenced was naive CD8+ T cells sorted from blood. The chain has TRBV10-3 and TRBJ2-2; TRBD2 matches at 10 bases. The clonotype originates from a man younger than 45 in good health. The CDR3: CAISDGLADYANTGELFF. The CDR3 DNA sequence: TGTGCCATCAGTGATGGACTAGCGGACTACGCGAACACCGGGGAGCTGTTTTTT.